This TCR beta chain was obtained from a study of cytotoxic CD8 clonotypes in ibrutinib-treated CLL. Findings and limits, study-wide: Researchers report that baseline clonality outpaced age-matched healthy donors and tracked circulating CD8+ T-cell counts.

V lost 0 bases to trimming and J lost 4 bases, with 13 bases between them. The germline V gene encodes CDR1 SGHDT and CDR2 YYEEEE. The CDR3 covers 15 residues. In regard to this clone: As yet, its antigen is unknown.

T cells were sequenced at a targeted depth of 1 in 200,000 to 1 in 1 million. The method was immunoSEQ multiplex PCR; TCRdb's version includes in-frame clones alone and lacks a portion of them. The sample holds around 250,000 clones, roughly 70% seen once. V is TRBV5-6 and J is TRBJ2-5; D perhaps matches TRBD1 (7 bases). The receptor's source is a human donor with chronic lymphocytic leukemia. The starting material was PBMCs, obtained after 24 months of ibrutinib treatment. CDR3 sequence reads: CASSLEARGVETQYF. The CDR3 bases are TGTGCCAGCAGCTTGGAAGCCAGGGGGGTAGAGACCCAGTACTTC. Filled out from reference TRBV5-6 and TRBJ2-5, the complete variable domain reads DAGVTQSPTHLIKTRGQQVTLRCSPKSGHDTVSWYQQALGQGPQFIFQYYEEEERQRGNFPDRFSGHQFPNYSSELNVNALLLGDSALYLCASSLEARGVETQYFGPGTRLLVL.